Following are 8 T cell receptor beta chains from one sample sequenced in a study of vaccination and CD4 T cells after COVID-19. Time point reported: late sampling 161 to 241 days after vaccination in three convalescent patients. TCRdb reprocessed the PCR reads with MiXCR, giving one entry per CDR3 protein. The sample carries about 30,000 distinct CDR3 sequences, 50% recorded once. The sample here was CD4+ T cells from blood, taken about 7 months after SARS-CoV-2 vaccination. The receptors shown here come from a human donor who had recovered from COVID-19.

This clonotype was observed a few times. The CDR3 coding sequence is TGTGCCAGCAGCCAAGAGACCCAGTACTTC. Protein sequence: CASSQETQYF. V usage is TRBV6-1 and J usage is TRBJ2-5; D uncertain. CDR1 is MNHNS and CDR2 is SASEGT in the germline V gene. The CDR3 is 10 amino acids. V lost 6 bases to trimming and J lost 1 base, with 0 bases between them.

The chain has TRBV5-1 and TRBJ1-1; the D is unclear. Trimming shortened V by 4 bases and J by 1 base, and 14 bases separated the two germline ends. The length of the CDR3 is 15 residues. Germline V CDR1 and CDR2: SGHRS, YFSETQ. The CDR3: CASSPLVDGNTEAFF. The DNA for the CDR3 is TGCGCCAGCAGCCCACTTGTGGACGGGAACACTGAAGCTTTCTTT.

This chain connects TRBV20-1 to TRBJ2-3; TRBD2 aligns across 9 bases. Unmatched junction bases numbered 6, after V lost 0 bases and J lost 2 bases. The CDR3 contains 16 residues. Germline V gene data show CDR1 as DFQATT and CDR2 as SNEGSKA (reference sequence). This chain's CDR3 is CSARDGGRANTDTQYF. CDR3 DNA sequence: TGCAGTGCTAGAGATGGCGGGAGGGCCAACACAGATACGCAGTATTTT.

This clonotype was counted between two and nine times. The chain joins TRBV6-4 to TRBJ1-1, with D possibly TRBD1 on 5 matching bases. The germline CDR1 and CDR2 sequences are MRHNA and SNTAGT. V lost 2 bases to trimming and J lost 2 bases, with 6 bases between them. This CDR3 contains 13 residues. CDR3 in DNA: TGTGCCAGCAGTGACCGGGACAACACTGAAGCTTTCTTT. As protein: CASSDRDNTEAFF.

J is TRBJ1-1 and V is TRBV7-9; perhaps TRBD1 as D (5 bases). The germline CDR1 and CDR2 sequences are SEHNR and FQNEAQ (reference sequence). This CDR3 is 13 amino acids long. Trimming pared 5 bases from V and 7 bases from J, leaving 14 bases between. CDR3 region: CASSRGEGVEAFF. The CDR3 DNA follows: TGTGCCAGCAGCCGAGGGGAAGGGGTTGAAGCTTTCTTT.

The chain recombines TRBV20-1 with TRBJ2-3; no definite D call. From germline, CDR1 is DFQATT and CDR2 SNEGSKA (reference sequence). The CDR3 has 14 amino acids. V was cut by 2 bases and J by 8 bases, with 17 bases left in between. Here the CDR3 DNA reads TGCAGTGCTAGAAGAGTTAGTATCGACGGTACGCAGTATTTT. It specifies CSARRVSIDGTQYF.

The chain employs TRBV19 and TRBJ1-1, with D uncertain. With 0 bases removed from V and 0 bases from J, the gap between germline ends came to 8 bases. The CDR3 sequence is 15 residues long. In germline, CDR1 is LNHDA, CDR2 SQIVND (reference sequence). CDR3: CASSIDVGMNTEAFF. The CDR3 DNA follows: TGTGCCAGTAGTATAGATGTAGGGATGAACACTGAAGCTTTCTTT. The whole variable domain, filled in from reference TRBV19 and TRBJ1-1, reads DGGITQSPKYLFRKEGQNVTLSCEQNLNHDAMYWYRQDPGQGLRLIYYSQIVNDFQKGDIAEGYSVSREKKESFPLTVTSAQKNPTAFYLCASSIDVGMNTEAFFGQGTRLTVV.

The CDR3 DNA reads as TGTGCCAGCAGTCTCGTAGCGGGACTAAACATTCAGTACTTC. This encodes CASSLVAGLNIQYF. The chain joins TRBV28 to TRBJ2-4; 8 positions agree with TRBD2. The CDR3 runs to 14 residues. CDR1 and CDR2 (germline): MDHEN, SYDVKM. Trimming removed 5 bases from V and 6 bases from J; junction bases left unmatched: 6.